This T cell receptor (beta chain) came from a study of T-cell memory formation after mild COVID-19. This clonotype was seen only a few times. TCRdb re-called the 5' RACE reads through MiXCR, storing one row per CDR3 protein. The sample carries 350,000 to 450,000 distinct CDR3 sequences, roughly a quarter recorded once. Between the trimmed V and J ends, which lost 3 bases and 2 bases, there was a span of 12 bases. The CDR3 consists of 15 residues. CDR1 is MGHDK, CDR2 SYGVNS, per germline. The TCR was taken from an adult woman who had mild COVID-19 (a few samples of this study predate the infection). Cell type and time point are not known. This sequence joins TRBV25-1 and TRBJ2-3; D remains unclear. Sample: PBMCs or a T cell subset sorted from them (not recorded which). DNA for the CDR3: TGTGCCAGCAGTGAGCTCCTTAGCCCCACAGATACGCAGTATTTT. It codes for CASSELLSPTDTQYF. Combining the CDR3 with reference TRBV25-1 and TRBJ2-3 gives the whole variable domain EADIYQTPRYLVIGTGKKITLECSQTMGHDKMYWYQQDPGMELHLIHYSYGVNSTEKGDLSSESTVSRIRTEHFPLTLESARPSHTSQYLCASSELLSPTDTQYFGPGTRLTVL.